The present T cell receptor beta chain was sequenced within a study of T cell repertoires in cytomegalovirus infection. Study at large: Newly reported HLA-C-restricted and thoroughly characterized HLA-B-restricted CMV epitopes were employed. It was the public TCR beta signatures that indicated both CMV infection and matching HLA type.

V lost 2 bases and J lost 7, with 16 bases in between. There are 14 residues in the CDR3. CDR1 and CDR2 (germline): SGHDT, YYEEEE. For this clonotype: Its antigen is as yet unknown.

Findings of the study overall: HLA-C-restricted CMV clonotypes gave the most frequent clonotype in two of eight donors. Individuals carrying CMV plus the relevant HLA were identified by cumulative frequency of public TCR beta families.

TCRdb re-analysed the reads in MiXCR, keeping a single row per CDR3 protein. This sample has roughly 500,000 distinct CDR3 sequences, with about 33% found just once. The sequenced sample was cultured PBMCs, obtained from culture after CMV antigen stimulation. The chain links TRBV5-6 to TRBJ2-7; D is perhaps TRBD1 or TRBD2 (6 bases each). The source of this sequence is a human donor in good health (CMV status not recorded). Some clones in this sample may be carry-over from other donors' samples. The CDR3 region is CASSFPGALWEQYV. In nucleotides, the CDR3 is TGTGCCAGCAGCTTTCCGGGGGCCCTCTGGGAGCAGTACGTC.